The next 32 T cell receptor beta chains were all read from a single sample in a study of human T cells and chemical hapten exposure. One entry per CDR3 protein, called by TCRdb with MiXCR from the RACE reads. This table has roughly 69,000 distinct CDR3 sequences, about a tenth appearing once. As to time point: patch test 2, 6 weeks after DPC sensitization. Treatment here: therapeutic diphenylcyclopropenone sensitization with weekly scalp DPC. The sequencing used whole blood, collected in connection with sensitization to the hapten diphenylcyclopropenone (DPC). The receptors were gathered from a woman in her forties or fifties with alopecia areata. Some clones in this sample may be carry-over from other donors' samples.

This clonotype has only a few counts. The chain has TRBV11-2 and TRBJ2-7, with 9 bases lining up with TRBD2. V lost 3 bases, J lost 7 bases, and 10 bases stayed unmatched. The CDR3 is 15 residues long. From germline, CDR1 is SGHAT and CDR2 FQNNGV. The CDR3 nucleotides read TGTGCCAGCAGCTTGTTGGGACTAGCTTTAGGAGAGCAGTACTTC. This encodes CASSLLGLALGEQYF.

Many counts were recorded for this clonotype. In DNA form, the CDR3 reads TGTGCCAGCAGTCCGGGACTAGGGATTTTCACAGATACGCAGTATTTT. This codes for CASSPGLGIFTDTQYF. The V call is TRBV2, the J call TRBJ2-3; TRBD2 matches 8 bases. Germline CDR1 SNHLY, CDR2 FYNNEI. Losses at the gene ends were 5 bases for V and 2 bases for J; bases not matched to a gene: 9. The CDR3 has 16 residues.

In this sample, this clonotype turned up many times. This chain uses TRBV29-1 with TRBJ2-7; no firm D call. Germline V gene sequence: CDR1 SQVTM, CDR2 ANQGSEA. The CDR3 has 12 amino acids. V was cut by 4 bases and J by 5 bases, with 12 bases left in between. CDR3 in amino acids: CSVVGEFHEQYF. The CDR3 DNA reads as TGCAGCGTTGTTGGGGAATTCCACGAGCAGTACTTC.

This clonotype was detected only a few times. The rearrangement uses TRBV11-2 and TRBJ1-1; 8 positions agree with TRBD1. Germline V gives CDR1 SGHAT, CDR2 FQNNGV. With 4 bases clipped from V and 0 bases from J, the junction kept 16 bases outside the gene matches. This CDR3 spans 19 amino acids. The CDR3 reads CASSSLYRDRSRMNTEAFF. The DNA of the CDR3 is TGTGCCAGCAGCTCCCTATATAGGGACAGGTCTCGAATGAACACTGAAGCTTTCTTT.

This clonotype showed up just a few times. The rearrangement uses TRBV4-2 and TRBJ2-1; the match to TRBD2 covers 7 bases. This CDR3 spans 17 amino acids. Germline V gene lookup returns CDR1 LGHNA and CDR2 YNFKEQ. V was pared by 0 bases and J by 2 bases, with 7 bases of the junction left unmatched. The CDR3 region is CASSQEHLAAAYNEQFF. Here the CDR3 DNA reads TGTGCCAGCAGCCAAGAACACCTAGCGGCCGCCTACAATGAGCAGTTCTTC.

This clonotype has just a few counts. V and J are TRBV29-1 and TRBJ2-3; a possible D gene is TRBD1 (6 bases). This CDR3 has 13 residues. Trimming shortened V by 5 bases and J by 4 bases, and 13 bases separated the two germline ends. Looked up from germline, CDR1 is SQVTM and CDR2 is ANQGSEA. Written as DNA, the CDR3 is TGCAGCGTTACGGACAGTGGTGCAGATACGCAGTATTTT. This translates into CSVTDSGADTQYF.

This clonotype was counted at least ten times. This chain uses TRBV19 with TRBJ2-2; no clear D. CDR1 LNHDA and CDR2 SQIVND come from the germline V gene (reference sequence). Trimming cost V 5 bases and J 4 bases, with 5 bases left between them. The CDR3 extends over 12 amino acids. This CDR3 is CASSGFTGELFF. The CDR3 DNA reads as TGTGCCAGTAGTGGATTCACCGGGGAGCTGTTTTTT. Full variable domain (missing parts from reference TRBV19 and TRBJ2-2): DGGITQSPKYLFRKEGQNVTLSCEQNLNHDAMYWYRQDPGQGLRLIYYSQIVNDFQKGDIAEGYSVSREKKESFPLTVTSAQKNPTAFYLCASSGFTGELFFGEGSRLTVL.

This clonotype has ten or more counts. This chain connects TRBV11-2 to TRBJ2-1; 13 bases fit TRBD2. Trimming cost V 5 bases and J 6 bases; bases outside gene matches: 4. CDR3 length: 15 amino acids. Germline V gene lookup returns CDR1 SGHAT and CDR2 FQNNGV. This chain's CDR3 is CASSRGLAGANEQFF. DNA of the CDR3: TGTGCCAGCAGCCGAGGACTAGCGGGAGCCAATGAGCAGTTCTTC.

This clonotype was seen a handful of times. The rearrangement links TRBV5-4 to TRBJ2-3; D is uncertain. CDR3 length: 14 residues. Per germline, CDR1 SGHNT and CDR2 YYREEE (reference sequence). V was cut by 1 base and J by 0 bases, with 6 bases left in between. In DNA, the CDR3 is TGTGCCAGCAGCTTGAGCGCTAGCACAGATACGCAGTATTTT. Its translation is CASSLSASTDTQYF.

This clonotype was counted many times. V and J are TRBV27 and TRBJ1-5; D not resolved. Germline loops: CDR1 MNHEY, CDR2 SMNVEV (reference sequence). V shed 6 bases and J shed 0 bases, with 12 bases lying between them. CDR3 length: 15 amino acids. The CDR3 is CASSPDQYSNQPQHF. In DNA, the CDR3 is TGTGCCAGCAGCCCTGACCAGTATAGCAATCAGCCCCAGCATTTT.

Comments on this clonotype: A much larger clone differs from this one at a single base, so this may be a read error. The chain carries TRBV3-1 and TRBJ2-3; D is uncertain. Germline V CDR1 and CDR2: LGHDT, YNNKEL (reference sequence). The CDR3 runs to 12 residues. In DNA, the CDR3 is TGTGTCAGCAGCCAAGGTGGAGATACGCAGTATTTT. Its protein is CVSSQGGDTQYF.

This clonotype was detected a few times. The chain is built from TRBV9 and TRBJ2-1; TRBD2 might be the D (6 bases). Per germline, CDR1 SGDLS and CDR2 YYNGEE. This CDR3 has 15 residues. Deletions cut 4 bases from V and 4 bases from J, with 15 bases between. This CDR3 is CASSTRLVGYNEQFF. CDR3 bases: TGTGCCAGCAGCACCCGACTAGTCGGGTACAATGAGCAGTTCTTC.

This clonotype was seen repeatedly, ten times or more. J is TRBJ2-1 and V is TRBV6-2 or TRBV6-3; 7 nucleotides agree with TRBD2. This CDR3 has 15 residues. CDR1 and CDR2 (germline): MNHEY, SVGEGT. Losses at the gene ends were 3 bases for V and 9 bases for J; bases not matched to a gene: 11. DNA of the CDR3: TGTGCCAGCAGTTATGGTGGCGGGAGAAGGGGTGAGCAGTTCTTC. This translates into CASSYGGGRRGEQFF.

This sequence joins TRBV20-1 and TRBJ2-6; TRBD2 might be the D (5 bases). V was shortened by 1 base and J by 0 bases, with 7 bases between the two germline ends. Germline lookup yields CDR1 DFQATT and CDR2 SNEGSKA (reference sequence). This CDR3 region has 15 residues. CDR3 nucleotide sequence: TGCAGTGCTAGAGCGGGAAACTCTGGGGCCAACGTCCTGACTTTC. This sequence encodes CSARAGNSGANVLTF.

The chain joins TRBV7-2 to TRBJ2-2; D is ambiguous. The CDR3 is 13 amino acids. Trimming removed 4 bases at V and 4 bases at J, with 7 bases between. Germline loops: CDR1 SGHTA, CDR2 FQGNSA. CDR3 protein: CASSSRSTGELFF. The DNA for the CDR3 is TGTGCCAGCAGCTCTCGGTCCACCGGGGAGCTGTTTTTT.

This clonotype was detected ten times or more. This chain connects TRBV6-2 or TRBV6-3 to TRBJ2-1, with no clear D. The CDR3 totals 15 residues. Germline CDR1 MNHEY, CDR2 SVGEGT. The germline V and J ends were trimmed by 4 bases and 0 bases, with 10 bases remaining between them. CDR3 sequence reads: CASSSQWDSYNEQFF. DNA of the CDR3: TGTGCCAGCAGTTCTCAGTGGGACTCCTACAATGAGCAGTTCTTC.

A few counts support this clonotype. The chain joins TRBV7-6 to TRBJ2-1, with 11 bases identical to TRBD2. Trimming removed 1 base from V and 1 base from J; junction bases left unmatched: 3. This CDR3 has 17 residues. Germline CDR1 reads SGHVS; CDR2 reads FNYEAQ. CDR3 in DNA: TGTGCCAGCAGCTTAGTCCTAGCGGGAGGATCCTACAATGAGCAGTTCTTC. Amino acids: CASSLVLAGGSYNEQFF.

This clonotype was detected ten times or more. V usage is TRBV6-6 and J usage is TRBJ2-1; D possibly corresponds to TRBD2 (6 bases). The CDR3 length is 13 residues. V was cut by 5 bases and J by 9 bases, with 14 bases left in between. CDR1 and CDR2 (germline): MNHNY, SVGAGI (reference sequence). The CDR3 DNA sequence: TGTGCCAGCAGTAATACCCGGGGGACTGAGCAGTTCTTC. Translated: CASSNTRGTEQFF.

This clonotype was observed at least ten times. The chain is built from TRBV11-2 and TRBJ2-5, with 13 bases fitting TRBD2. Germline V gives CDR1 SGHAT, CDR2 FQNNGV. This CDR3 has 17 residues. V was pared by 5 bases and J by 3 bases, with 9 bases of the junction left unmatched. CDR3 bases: TGTGCCAGCAGCCCGGGACTAGCGGGGAGAGGAGAAGAGACCCAGTACTTC. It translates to CASSPGLAGRGEETQYF.

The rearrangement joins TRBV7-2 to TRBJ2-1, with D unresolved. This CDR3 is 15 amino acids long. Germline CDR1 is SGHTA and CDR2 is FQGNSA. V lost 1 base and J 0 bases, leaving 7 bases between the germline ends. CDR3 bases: TGTGCCAGCAGCTTAGACGTAAGCTCCTACAATGAGCAGTTCTTC. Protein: CASSLDVSSYNEQFF.

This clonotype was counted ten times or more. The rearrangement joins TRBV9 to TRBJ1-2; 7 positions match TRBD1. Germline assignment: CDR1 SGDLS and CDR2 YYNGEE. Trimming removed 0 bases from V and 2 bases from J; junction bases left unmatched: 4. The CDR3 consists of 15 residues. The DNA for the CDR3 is TGTGCCAGCAGCGTAGTGCCGGGACAGAACTATGGCTACACCTTC. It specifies CASSVVPGQNYGYTF.

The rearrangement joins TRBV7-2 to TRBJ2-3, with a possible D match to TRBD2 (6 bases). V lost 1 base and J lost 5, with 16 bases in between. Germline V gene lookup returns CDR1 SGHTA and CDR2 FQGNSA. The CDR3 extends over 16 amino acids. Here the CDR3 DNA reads TGTGCCAGCAGCTTAGAATCCGCGAGGAGGGAAGATACGCAGTATTTT. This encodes CASSLESARREDTQYF.

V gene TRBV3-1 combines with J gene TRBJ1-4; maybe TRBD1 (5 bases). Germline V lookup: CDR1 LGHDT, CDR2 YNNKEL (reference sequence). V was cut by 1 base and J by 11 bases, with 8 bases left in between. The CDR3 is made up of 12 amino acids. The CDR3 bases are TGTGCCAGCAGCCAAGGGGACCGGAAACTGTTTTTT. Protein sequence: CASSQGDRKLFF.

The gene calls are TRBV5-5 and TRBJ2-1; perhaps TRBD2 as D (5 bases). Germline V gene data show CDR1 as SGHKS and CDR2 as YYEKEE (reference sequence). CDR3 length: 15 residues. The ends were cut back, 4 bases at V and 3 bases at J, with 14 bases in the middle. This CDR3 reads CASSASVGSYNEQFF. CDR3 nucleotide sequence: TGTGCCAGCAGCGCCAGCGTTGGGAGCTACAATGAGCAGTTCTTC.

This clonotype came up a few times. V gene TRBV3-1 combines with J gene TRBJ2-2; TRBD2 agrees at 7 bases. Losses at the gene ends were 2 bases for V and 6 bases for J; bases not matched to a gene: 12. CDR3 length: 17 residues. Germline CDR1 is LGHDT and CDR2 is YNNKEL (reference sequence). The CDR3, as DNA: TGTGCCAGCAGCCAAAATATAGCGGGCGGAGCCTCCGGGGAGCTGTTTTTT. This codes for CASSQNIAGGASGELFF.

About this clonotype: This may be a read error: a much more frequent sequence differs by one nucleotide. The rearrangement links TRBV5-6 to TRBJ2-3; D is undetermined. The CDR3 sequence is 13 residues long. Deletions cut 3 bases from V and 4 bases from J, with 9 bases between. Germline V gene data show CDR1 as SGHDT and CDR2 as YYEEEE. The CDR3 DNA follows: TGTGCCAGCAGCTCCGATCCCGCAGATACGCAGTATTTT. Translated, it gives CASSSDPADTQYF.

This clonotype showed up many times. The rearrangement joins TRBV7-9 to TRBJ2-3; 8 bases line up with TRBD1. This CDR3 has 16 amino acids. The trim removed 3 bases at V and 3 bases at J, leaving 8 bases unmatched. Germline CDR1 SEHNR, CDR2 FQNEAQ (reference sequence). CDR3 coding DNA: TGTGCCAGCAGCTTGGGTTTGGGACAGGATACAGATACGCAGTATTTT. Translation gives CASSLGLGQDTDTQYF.

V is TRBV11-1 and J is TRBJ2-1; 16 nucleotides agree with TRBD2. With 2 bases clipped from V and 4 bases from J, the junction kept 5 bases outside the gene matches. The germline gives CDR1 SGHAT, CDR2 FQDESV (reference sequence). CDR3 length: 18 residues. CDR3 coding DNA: TGTGCCAGCAGCTTAAGGGGACTAGCGGGAGGGCTTTACAATGAGCAGTTCTTC. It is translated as CASSLRGLAGGLYNEQFF. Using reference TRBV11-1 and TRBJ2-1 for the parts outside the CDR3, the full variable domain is EAEVAQSPRYKITEKSQAVAFWCDPISGHATLYWYRQILGQGPELLVQFQDESVVDDSQLPKDRFSAERLKGVDSTLKIQPAELGDSAMYLCASSLRGLAGGLYNEQFFGPGTRLTVL.

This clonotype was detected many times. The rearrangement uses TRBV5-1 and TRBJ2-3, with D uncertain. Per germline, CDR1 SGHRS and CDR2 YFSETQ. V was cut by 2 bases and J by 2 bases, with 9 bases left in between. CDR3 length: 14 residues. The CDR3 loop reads CASSFYTITDTQYF. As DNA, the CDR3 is TGCGCCAGCAGCTTTTACACGATCACAGATACGCAGTATTTT.

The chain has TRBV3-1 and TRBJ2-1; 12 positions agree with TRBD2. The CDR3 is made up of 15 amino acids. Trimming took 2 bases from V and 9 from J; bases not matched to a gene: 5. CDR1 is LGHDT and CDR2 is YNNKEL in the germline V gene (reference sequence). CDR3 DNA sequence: TGTGCCAGCAGCCAACTAGCGGGAGGGCCAAGTGAGCAGTTCTTC. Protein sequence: CASSQLAGGPSEQFF.

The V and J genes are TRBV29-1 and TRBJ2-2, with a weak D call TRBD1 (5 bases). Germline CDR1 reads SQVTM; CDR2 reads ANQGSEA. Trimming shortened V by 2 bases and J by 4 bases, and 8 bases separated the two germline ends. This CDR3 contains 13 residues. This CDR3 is CSVERGSTGELFF. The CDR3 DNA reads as TGCAGCGTTGAAAGGGGTTCCACCGGGGAGCTGTTTTTT.

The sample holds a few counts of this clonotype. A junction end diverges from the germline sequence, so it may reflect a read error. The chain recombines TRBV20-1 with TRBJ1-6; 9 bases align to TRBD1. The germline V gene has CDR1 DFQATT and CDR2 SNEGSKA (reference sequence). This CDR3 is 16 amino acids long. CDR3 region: CSATPTGGAYNSSLHF. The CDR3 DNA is TGCAGTGCTACCCCCACAGGGGGCGCCTATAATTCATCCCTCCACTTT.